This T cell receptor beta chain was found in a study of T cells in Graves' hyperthyroidism and ophthalmopathy. Graves' hyperthyroidism was deemed stable given no ophthalmopathy progression within 18 months. Patients showing uncontrolled infection, other autoimmune disease, pregnancy or lactation were ineligible. Fresh peripheral blood, more than 9 ml, yielded the PBMCs. Germline loops: CDR1 SNHLY, CDR2 FYNNEI. CDR3 length equals 15 residues. Trimming took 6 bases from V and 4 from J, leaving 15 bases between them. What was amplified from RNA transcripts were TCR beta CDR3 regions. During a first-round RT-PCR of the TCR CDR3, the HTBI primer set was used. TCRdb passed the multiplex PCR reads through MiXCR, listing each CDR3 protein once. Here the sample spans approximately 400,000 distinct CDR3 sequences, 15% to 18% being singletons.

This sequence originates from a woman aged 18-29 years with Graves' hyperthyroidism. The chain employs TRBV2 and TRBJ1-4; D may be TRBD1 (6 bases). The sequenced sample consisted of blood. CDR3 sequence (DNA): TGTGCCAGCAGGGAACTTGGACAGAGTAATGAAAAACTGTTTTTT. This encodes CASRELGQSNEKLFF.